The 22 T cell receptor beta chains reported below all come from one sample, sequenced in a study of T cells in Graves' hyperthyroidism and ophthalmopathy (dated by TCRdb to about 2019). Library preparation used multiplex PCR. For sequencing, an Illumina HiSeq 2000 was employed. TCR beta CDR3 regions were amplified from RNA transcripts. For the first round of RT-PCR on the TCR CDR3, the HTBI primer set was used together with the Qiagen OneStep RT-PCR kit. TCRdb redid the processing of the public reads, applying fastp at Q25 and MiXCR, and retained in-frame beta chains. Each entry merges the rows of one CDR3 protein and shows their most common DNA and genes. The table for this sample lists a few hundred thousand distinct CDR3 sequences; approximately 14% of them were counted only once. About 27% of the sample goes to the ten largest clones. The sample taken for sequencing was blood. The receptors were gathered from a woman aged 18-29 years with Graves' hyperthyroidism that later progressed to Graves' ophthalmopathy.

This clonotype has ten or more counts. This chain connects TRBV25-1 to TRBJ2-5; the match to TRBD2 covers 12 bases. Germline V gene sequence: CDR1 MGHDK, CDR2 SYGVNS. The CDR3 covers 16 residues. After removal of 3 bases from V and 5 bases from J, the junction contained 7 bases not matched to a gene. This CDR3 reads CASSDPRLAGEETQYF. In DNA, the CDR3 is TGTGCCAGCAGTGACCCTAGACTAGCGGGAGAGGAGACCCAGTACTTC.

This clonotype has ten or more counts. This chain connects TRBV27 to TRBJ2-1; 7 bases are shared with TRBD1. The CDR3 has 13 amino acids. V trimming: 6 bases; J trimming: 4 bases; junction bases outside the gene matches: 3. CDR1 MNHEY and CDR2 SMNVEV come from the germline V gene (reference sequence). CDR3 coding DNA: TGTGCCAGCAGGGGGACAGTATACAATGAGCAGTTCTTC. Residues: CASRGTVYNEQFF.

This clonotype was detected a few times. J is TRBJ2-5 and V is TRBV19, with TRBD2 identical over 8 bases. The length of the CDR3 is 17 residues. Germline V CDR1 and CDR2: LNHDA, SQIVND (reference sequence). J was trimmed by 2 bases and V by 3 bases; bases with no gene match: 11. The CDR3, as DNA: TGTGCCAGTAGTATTGCGTCTCTAGCGGGCTTTCAAGAGACCCAGTACTTC. As protein: CASSIASLAGFQETQYF.

This clonotype turned up a few times. Being one base from a much bigger clone, this may be a read error. The chain is built from TRBV13 and TRBJ2-7, with D possibly called TRBD1 or TRBD2 (5 bases each). The germline V gene has CDR1 PRHDT and CDR2 FYEKMQ (reference sequence). The CDR3 contains 15 residues. CDR3: CASSLGVDSPYKQYF. CDR3 in DNA: TGTGCCAGCAGCTTGGGGGTCGACAGTCCCTACAAGCAGTACTTC.

This clonotype was recorded many times. The genes are TRBV2 and TRBJ2-4; D is possibly TRBD1 (5 bases). V lost 2 bases to trimming and J lost 0 bases, with 8 bases between them. This CDR3 contains 15 residues. Germline assignment: CDR1 SNHLY and CDR2 FYNNEI. The CDR3 sequence is CASSEWGLAKNIQYF. In DNA form, the CDR3 reads TGTGCCAGCAGTGAATGGGGCCTAGCCAAAAACATTCAGTACTTC.

This clonotype was recorded many times. The V gene is TRBV29-1, the J gene TRBJ2-3; 9 bases line up with TRBD1. Germline V gene lookup returns CDR1 SQVTM and CDR2 ANQGSEA. The CDR3 length is 15 residues. Trimming cost V 4 bases and J 1 base; bases outside gene matches: 6. CDR3 in DNA: TGCAGCGTTGCTCCCGGACAGGGGCGCACAGATACGCAGTATTTT. It yields the protein CSVAPGQGRTDTQYF.

The genes are TRBV20-1 and TRBJ1-2, with 7 bases lining up with TRBD1. Germline V gene data show CDR1 as DFQATT and CDR2 as SNEGSKA (reference sequence). This CDR3 has 17 residues. The junction had 11 bases not matched to a gene; V was cut back by 1 base and J by 0 bases. This chain's CDR3 is CSARVVRGGGPNYGYTF. As DNA, the CDR3 is TGCAGTGCTAGAGTGGTCAGGGGGGGAGGTCCTAACTATGGCTACACCTTC.

In this sample, this clonotype turned up a few times. The gene calls are TRBV6-1 and TRBJ2-1; 12 nucleotides agree with TRBD2. CDR3 size: 17 residues. V was clipped by 5 bases and J by 0 bases; unmatched bases: 5. Germline V gene sequence: CDR1 MNHNS, CDR2 SASEGT. DNA for the CDR3: TGTGCCAGCAGTTATATGACTAGCGGGAGCTCCTACAATGAGCAGTTCTTC. Translating it yields CASSYMTSGSSYNEQFF.

CDR3 amino acids: CASSVADSTGNTIYF. For the CDR3, the DNA is TGTGCCAGCAGCGTCGCGGACTCAACTGGAAACACCATATATTTT. V is TRBV9 and J is TRBJ1-3; D remains unclear. The CDR3 has 15 residues. The germline V and J ends were trimmed by 2 bases and 2 bases, with 11 bases remaining between them. Germline V gene data show CDR1 as SGDLS and CDR2 as YYNGEE.

V usage is TRBV4-2 and J usage is TRBJ2-1; 15 nucleotides line up with TRBD2. V shed 4 bases, J shed 2 bases, and the junction held 9 bases outside the gene matches. Germline V gene lookup returns CDR1 LGHNA and CDR2 YNFKEQ. The CDR3 length is 19 residues. CDR3 region: CASSLSGTSGRPPYNEQFF. For the CDR3, the DNA is TGTGCCAGCAGCCTCTCCGGGACTAGCGGGAGGCCCCCCTACAATGAGCAGTTCTTC.

This clonotype occurred many times. This chain connects TRBV5-1 to TRBJ2-3, with D perhaps TRBD1 (6 bases). Trimming removed 3 bases at V and 0 bases at J, with 23 bases between. Germline V CDR1 and CDR2: SGHRS, YFSETQ. CDR3 size: 19 residues. The DNA for the CDR3 is TGCGCCAGCAGCTCCCAGAAAAGGAAAACAGGGTTTAGCACAGATACGCAGTATTTT. This codes for CASSSQKRKTGFSTDTQYF.

This clonotype appeared a few times. The chain joins TRBV7-2 to TRBJ2-1, with 8 bases that match TRBD2. V gave up 5 bases and J gave up 10 bases; unmatched junction bases: 7. The CDR3 is 13 amino acids. CDR1 is SGHTA and CDR2 is FQGNSA in the germline V gene. CDR3 sequence reads: CASSGSGTAEQFF. The CDR3 DNA is TGTGCCAGCAGCGGTAGCGGGACGGCGGAGCAGTTCTTC.

The V gene is TRBV6-2 or TRBV6-3, the J gene TRBJ2-1; D is unclear. The CDR3 length is 16 residues. Trimming removed 6 bases from V and 6 bases from J, with 21 bases in between. CDR1 MNHEY and CDR2 SVGEGT come from the germline V gene. CDR3 sequence reads: CASSGRKSVIVNEQFF. The CDR3, as DNA: TGTGCCAGCAGCGGAAGGAAGTCGGTAATAGTCAATGAGCAGTTCTTC.

This chain connects TRBV2 to TRBJ2-5; D might be TRBD2 (6 bases). The CDR3 runs 13 residues. Trimming removed 5 bases at V and 4 bases at J, with 11 bases between. CDR1 is SNHLY, CDR2 FYNNEI, per germline. The CDR3 DNA follows: TGTGCCAGCAGTTTATCGGAGGGAGAGACCCAGTACTTC. This translates into CASSLSEGETQYF.

This chain links TRBV7-9 with TRBJ1-3; D remains unclear. V gave up 6 bases and J gave up 0 bases, with 9 bases separating them. Per germline, CDR1 SEHNR and CDR2 FQNEAQ (reference sequence). The CDR3 has 14 amino acids. The chain's CDR3 is CASSETTSGNTIYF. CDR3 coding DNA: TGTGCCAGCAGTGAGACCACCTCTGGAAACACCATATATTTT. Full variable domain (missing parts from reference TRBV7-9 and TRBJ1-3): DTGVSQNPRHKITKRGQNVTFRCDPISEHNRLYWYRQTLGQGPEFLTYFQNEAQLEKSRLLSDRFSAERPKGSFSTLEIQRTEQGDSAMYLCASSETTSGNTIYFGEGSWLTVV.

This clonotype was seen repeatedly, ten times or more. This sequence joins TRBV27 and TRBJ2-7; a possible D gene is TRBD2 (5 bases). Deletions cut 6 bases from V and 6 bases from J, with 18 bases between. Germline CDR1 reads MNHEY; CDR2 reads SMNVEV (reference sequence). The CDR3 has 14 residues. The CDR3 loop is CASSPEGVRVEQYF. In DNA form, the CDR3 reads TGTGCCAGCAGCCCCGAGGGAGTTCGAGTCGAGCAGTACTTC.

This clonotype has a handful of counts. The rearrangement joins TRBV18 to TRBJ1-3; no clear D gene. Germline V gene sequence: CDR1 KGHSH, CDR2 LQKENI. The CDR3 length is 16 residues. V shed 6 bases and J shed 0 bases, with 15 bases lying between them. CDR3 DNA sequence: TGTGCCAGCTCGAGCTGGAGGGAGAGCTCTGGAAACACCATATATTTT. Protein sequence: CASSSWRESSGNTIYF.

In this sample, this clonotype turned up many times. The rearrangement uses TRBV2 and TRBJ1-1, with 8 positions matching TRBD1. The CDR3 length is 14 residues. J lost 3 bases, V lost 6 bases, and 6 bases had no gene match. CDR1 is SNHLY, CDR2 FYNNEI, per germline. This CDR3 reads CASRGTGFYTEAFF. The CDR3 region has the DNA TGTGCCAGCAGGGGGACAGGCTTTTACACTGAAGCTTTCTTT.

At least ten counts were recorded for this clonotype. V usage is TRBV6-1 and J usage is TRBJ1-5, with D unresolved. V lost 3 bases and J lost 10, with 16 bases in between. The CDR3 totals 14 residues. The germline V gene encodes CDR1 MNHNS and CDR2 SASEGT. The CDR3 region has the DNA TGTGCCAGCAGTGACTCGGACGGATCGGGTCCCCAGCATTTT. Amino acid sequence: CASSDSDGSGPQHF.

In this sample, this clonotype turned up many times. This chain uses TRBV18 with TRBJ2-7; the D is unclear. Germline values: CDR1 KGHSH, CDR2 LQKENI. The CDR3 covers 13 residues. Trimming cost V 6 bases and J 0 bases, with 9 bases left between them. The CDR3 nucleotides read TGTGCCAGCTCGCTACCAAGCTCCTACGAGCAGTACTTC. Translating gives CASSLPSSYEQYF.

This clonotype occurred many times. The chain combines TRBV27 with TRBJ1-2; D not resolved. CDR1 MNHEY and CDR2 SMNVEV come from the germline V gene (reference sequence). V dropped 0 bases and J dropped 4 bases, with 3 bases sitting between them. This CDR3 comprises 12 residues. CDR3 DNA: TGTGCCAGCAGTTTATCTGGCTATGGCTACACCTTC. This translates into CASSLSGYGYTF.

The J gene is TRBJ2-3, the V gene TRBV9; D call uncertain. Trimming pared 1 base from V and 1 base from J, leaving 10 bases between. CDR3 length equals 15 residues. The germline V gene encodes CDR1 SGDLS and CDR2 YYNGEE. The CDR3 nucleotides are TGTGCCAGCAGCGTATATCGATCCCGCACAGATACGCAGTATTTT. Its translation: CASSVYRSRTDTQYF.